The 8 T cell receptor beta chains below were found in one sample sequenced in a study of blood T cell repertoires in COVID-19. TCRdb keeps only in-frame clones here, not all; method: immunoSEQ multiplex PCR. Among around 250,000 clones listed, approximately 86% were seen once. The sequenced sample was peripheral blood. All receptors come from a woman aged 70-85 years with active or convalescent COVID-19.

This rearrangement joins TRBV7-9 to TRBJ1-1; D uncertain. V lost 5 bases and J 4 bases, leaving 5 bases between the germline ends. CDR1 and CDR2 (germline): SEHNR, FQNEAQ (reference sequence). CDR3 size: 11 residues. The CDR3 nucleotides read TGTGCCAGCAGCCAGTTCACTGAAGCTTTCTTT. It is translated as CASSQFTEAFF.

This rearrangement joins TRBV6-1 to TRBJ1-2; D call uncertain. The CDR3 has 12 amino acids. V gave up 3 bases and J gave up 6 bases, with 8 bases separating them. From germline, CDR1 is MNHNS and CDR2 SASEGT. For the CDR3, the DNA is TGTGCCAGCAGTGAGCGAACCCATGGCTACACCTTC. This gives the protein CASSERTHGYTF.

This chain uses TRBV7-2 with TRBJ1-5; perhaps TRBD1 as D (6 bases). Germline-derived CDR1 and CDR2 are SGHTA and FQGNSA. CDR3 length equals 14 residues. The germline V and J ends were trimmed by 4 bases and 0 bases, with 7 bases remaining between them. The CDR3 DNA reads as TGTGCCAGCAGCTGGACAGATAGCAATCAGCCCCAGCATTTT. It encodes CASSWTDSNQPQHF.

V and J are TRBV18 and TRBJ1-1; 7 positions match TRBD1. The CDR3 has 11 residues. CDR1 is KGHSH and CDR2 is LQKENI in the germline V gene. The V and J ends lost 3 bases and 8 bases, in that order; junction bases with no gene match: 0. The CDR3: CASSPTGEAFF. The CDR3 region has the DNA TGTGCCAGCTCACCGACAGGGGAAGCTTTCTTT.

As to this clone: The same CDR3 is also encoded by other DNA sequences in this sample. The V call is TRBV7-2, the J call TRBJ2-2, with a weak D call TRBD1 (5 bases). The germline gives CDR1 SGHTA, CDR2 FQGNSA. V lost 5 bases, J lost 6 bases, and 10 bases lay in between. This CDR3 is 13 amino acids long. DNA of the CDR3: TGTGCCAGCAGCCTCCAGGGATCCGGGGAGCTGTTTTTT. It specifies CASSLQGSGELFF.

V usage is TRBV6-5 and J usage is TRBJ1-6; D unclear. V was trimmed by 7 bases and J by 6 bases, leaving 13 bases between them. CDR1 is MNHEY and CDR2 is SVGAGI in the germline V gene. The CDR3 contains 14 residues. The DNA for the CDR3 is TGTGCCAGCACCGGTTCGACTGCTAATTCACCCCTCCACTTT. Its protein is CASTGSTANSPLHF.

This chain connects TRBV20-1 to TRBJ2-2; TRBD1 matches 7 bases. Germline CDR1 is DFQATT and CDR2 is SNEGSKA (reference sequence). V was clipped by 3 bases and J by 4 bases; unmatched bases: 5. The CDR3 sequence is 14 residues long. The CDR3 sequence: CSASPQGVTGELFF. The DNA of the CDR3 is TGCAGTGCTAGTCCCCAGGGGGTCACCGGGGAGCTGTTTTTT.

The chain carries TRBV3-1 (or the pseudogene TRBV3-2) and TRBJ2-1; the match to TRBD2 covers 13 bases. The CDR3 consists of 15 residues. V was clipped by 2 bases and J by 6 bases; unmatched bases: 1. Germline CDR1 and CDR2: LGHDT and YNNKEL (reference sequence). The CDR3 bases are TGTGCCAGCAGCCAAAGGACTAGCGGGGGCAATGAGCAGTTCTTC. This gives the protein CASSQRTSGGNEQFF.